What follows is one TCR beta chain and its context. Germline lookup yields CDR1 KGHDR and CDR2 SFDVKD. V lost 6 bases and J lost 1, with 8 bases in between. There are 13 residues in the CDR3. This entry belongs to a study of T cells after yellow fever vaccination. Study at large: Preparing low-cell-number fractions relied on SMART-Seq v4 Ultra Low Input.

TCRdb re-called the 5' RACE reads with MiXCR, one entry per CDR3 protein. The sample shows some 160,000 distinct CDR3 sequences, 6% to 7.5% of them seen only once. Material: CD4+ T cells sorted from PBMCs, obtained less than 6 days after the first yellow fever vaccination. The sequence was collected from a man aged 18 to 29 who received the YFV17D yellow fever vaccine. The chain carries TRBV24-1 and TRBJ1-1; no definite D call. The CDR3 reads CATSSPENTEAFF. CDR3 coding DNA: TGTGCCACCAGTAGTCCGGAGAACACTGAAGCTTTCTTT.